The rows below give T cell receptor beta chains drawn from one sample of a study of cytomegalovirus exposure and HLA in healthy donors. The repertoire was sequenced with immunoSEQ multiplex PCR; TCRdb's copy has only in-frame clones and lacks some. The data contain tens of thousands of clones, approximately 61% of them singletons. The sample comprised PBMCs. These receptors originate from a woman between 45 and 65 years old in good health and CMV-seropositive. The CDR3 runs from the conserved cysteine through the conserved F or W.

v_gene	j_gene	CDR3aa
TRBV11-2	TRBJ2-5	CASSSRTGGEETQYF
TRBV6-5	TRBJ2-1	CASSSIKRGGPYEQFF
TRBV27	TRBJ2-7	CASSSRVRTYEQYF
TRBV6-5	TRBJ1-1	CASSVQGYTEAFF
TRBV19	TRBJ1-2	CASRAGTAPNYGYTF
TRBV6-1	TRBJ1-2	CASSVVLQGYGYTF
TRBV28	TRBJ1-2	CASSVQGPPRGYTF
TRBV5-6	TRBJ2-5	CASSSTGAQETQYF
TRBV27	TRBJ1-1	CASSITITGATEAFF
TRBV5-5	TRBJ1-2	CASSYTGGSRLGYTF
TRBV7-7	TRBJ2-5	CASSLGQSGETQYF
TRBV11-2	TRBJ1-2	CASSFPGIYGYTF
TRBV27	TRBJ1-1	CASSLLDSRNTEAFF
TRBV5-1	TRBJ1-1	CASSLGGQVYEAFF
TRBV5-1	TRBJ1-5	CASSLAPGSNQPQHF
TRBV7-9	TRBJ2-1	CASSFPGGWWQFF
TRBV2	TRBJ2-4	CATNRDIKNIQYF
TRBV9	TRBJ2-7	CASSVGTGVYEQYF
TRBV25-1	TRBJ2-2	CASSEQGTGELFF
TRBV5-4	TRBJ1-4	CASNKQGATNEKLFF
TRBV11-2	TRBJ1-1	CASSLQGIEAFF
TRBV18	TRBJ1-4	CASSPPWGDTEKLFF
TRBV19	TRBJ2-3	CASIPKRGGTDTQYF
TRBV5-5	TRBJ1-1	CASSLRQTNTEAFF
TRBV6-1	TRBJ1-3	CASILDRGGNTIYF
TRBV28	TRBJ1-6	CASSSHPRDSRSPLHF
TRBV28	TRBJ2-5	CASSQGSGGWETQYF
TRBV7-9	TRBJ1-1	CASSLIPGQTSEAFF
TRBV6-5	TRBJ1-5	CASSYSGTSNQPQHF
TRBV7-9	TRBJ2-3	CASSLDRWDSAYTQYF
TRBV5-1	TRBJ2-5	CASSIRDRGQETQYF
TRBV27	TRBJ2-2	CASSPGQPTDTGELFF
TRBV4-2	TRBJ2-1	CASSQEGPFSRGYNEQFF
TRBV6-4	TRBJ2-1	CASSPTSGGAREQFF
TRBV7-9	TRBJ2-1	CASSSPGQVLYEQFF
TRBV6-1	TRBJ2-5	CASMGGVETQYF
TRBV28	TRBJ1-5	CASSMGQGAVSNQPQHF
TRBV30	TRBJ1-3	CAWILSSGNTIYF
TRBV4-2	TRBJ2-2	CASSFTPNTGELFF
TRBV5-6	TRBJ2-5	CASSLRPGQQETQYF
TRBV7-9	TRBJ2-1	CASRRLAGSSNEQFF
TRBV18	TRBJ1-1	CASSQTGQGGLDTEAFF
TRBV15	TRBJ2-7	CATSTAGSLGEQYF
TRBV29-1	TRBJ2-3	CSVGQTTDTQYF
TRBV9	TRBJ2-1	CASSVGASGVYNEQFF